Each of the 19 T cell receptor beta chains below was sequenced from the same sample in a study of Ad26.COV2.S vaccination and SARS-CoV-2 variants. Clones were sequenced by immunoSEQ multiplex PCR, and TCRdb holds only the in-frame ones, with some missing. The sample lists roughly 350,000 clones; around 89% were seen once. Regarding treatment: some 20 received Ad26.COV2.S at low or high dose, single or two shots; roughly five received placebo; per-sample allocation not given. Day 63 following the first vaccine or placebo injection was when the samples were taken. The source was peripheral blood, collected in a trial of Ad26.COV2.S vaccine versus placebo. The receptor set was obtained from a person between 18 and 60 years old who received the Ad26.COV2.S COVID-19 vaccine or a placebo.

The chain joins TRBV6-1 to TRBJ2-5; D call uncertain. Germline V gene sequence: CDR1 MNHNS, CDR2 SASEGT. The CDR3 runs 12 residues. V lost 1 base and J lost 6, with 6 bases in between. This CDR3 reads CASSEERKTQYF. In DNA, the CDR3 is TGTGCCAGCAGTGAAGAGAGAAAGACCCAGTACTTC.

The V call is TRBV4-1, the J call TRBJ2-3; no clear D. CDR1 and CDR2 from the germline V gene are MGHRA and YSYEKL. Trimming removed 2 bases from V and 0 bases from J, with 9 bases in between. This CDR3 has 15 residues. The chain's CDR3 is CASSQRALSTDTQYF. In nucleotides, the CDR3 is TGCGCCAGCAGCCAAAGGGCACTTAGCACAGATACGCAGTATTTT.

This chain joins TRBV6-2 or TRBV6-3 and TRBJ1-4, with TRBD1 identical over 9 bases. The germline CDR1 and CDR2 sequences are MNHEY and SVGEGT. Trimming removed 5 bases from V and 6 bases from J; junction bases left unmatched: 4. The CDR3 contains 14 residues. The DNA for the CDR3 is TGTGCCAGCAGTAACCGGGACAGGGATGAAAAACTGTTTTTT. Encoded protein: CASSNRDRDEKLFF.

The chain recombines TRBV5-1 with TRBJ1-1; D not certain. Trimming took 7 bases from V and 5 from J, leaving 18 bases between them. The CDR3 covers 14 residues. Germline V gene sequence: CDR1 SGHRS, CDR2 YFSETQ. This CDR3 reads CASREYGPGTEAFF. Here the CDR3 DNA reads TGCGCCAGCCGGGAGTACGGCCCGGGGACTGAAGCTTTCTTT.

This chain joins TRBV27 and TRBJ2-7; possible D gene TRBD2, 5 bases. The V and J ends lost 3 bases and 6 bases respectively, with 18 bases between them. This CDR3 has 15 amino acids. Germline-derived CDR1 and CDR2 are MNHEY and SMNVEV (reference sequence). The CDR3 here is CASSLRAGPIREQYF. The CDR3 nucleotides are TGTGCCAGCAGTTTGCGGGCAGGCCCGATTCGCGAGCAGTACTTC.

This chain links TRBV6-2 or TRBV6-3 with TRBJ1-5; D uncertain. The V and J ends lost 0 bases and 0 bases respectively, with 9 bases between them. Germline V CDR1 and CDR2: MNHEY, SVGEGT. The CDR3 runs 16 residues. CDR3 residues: CASSYSPYYSNQPQHF. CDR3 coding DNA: TGTGCCAGCAGTTACTCCCCTTACTATAGCAATCAGCCCCAGCATTTT.

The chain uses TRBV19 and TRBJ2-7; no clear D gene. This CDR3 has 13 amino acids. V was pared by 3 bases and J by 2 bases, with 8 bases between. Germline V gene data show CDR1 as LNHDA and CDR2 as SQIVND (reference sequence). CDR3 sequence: CASSMGSAYEQYF. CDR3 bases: TGTGCCAGTAGTATGGGGTCAGCCTACGAGCAGTACTTC.

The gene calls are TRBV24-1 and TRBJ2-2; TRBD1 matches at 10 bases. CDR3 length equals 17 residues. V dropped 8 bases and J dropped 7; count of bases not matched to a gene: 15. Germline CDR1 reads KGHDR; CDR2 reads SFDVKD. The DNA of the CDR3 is TGTGCCACCAAGAGGGGTGTCCGGGACAGGGGCGGCGGGGAGCTGTTTTTT. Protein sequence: CATKRGVRDRGGGELFF.

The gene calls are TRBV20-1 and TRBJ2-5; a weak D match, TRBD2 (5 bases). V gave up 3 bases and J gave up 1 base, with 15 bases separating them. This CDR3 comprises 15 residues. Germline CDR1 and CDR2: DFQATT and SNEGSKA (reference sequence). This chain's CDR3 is CSASNRRTLQETQYF. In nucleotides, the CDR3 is TGCAGTGCTAGTAACCGGAGGACCCTCCAAGAGACCCAGTACTTC.

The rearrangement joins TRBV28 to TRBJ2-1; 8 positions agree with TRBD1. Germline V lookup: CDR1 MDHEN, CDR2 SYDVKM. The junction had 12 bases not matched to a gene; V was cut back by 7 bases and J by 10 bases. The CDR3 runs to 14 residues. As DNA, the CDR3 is TGTGCCAGCACGGGACAGGAAGGATGGCGAGAGCAGTTCTTC. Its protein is CASTGQEGWREQFF.

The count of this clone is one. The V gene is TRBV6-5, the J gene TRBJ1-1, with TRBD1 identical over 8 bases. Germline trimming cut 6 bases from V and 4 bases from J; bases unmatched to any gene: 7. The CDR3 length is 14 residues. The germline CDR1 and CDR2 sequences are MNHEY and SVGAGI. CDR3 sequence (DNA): TGTGCCAGCAGCCCGACAGGGGTTCTCACTGAAGCTTTCTTT. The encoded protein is CASSPTGVLTEAFF.

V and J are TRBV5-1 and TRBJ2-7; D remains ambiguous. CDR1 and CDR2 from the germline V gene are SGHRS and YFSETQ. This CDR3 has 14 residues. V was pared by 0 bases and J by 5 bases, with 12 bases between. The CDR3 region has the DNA TGCGCCAGCAGCTTGGGCGTGCAGGTGAACGAGCAGTACTTC. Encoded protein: CASSLGVQVNEQYF.

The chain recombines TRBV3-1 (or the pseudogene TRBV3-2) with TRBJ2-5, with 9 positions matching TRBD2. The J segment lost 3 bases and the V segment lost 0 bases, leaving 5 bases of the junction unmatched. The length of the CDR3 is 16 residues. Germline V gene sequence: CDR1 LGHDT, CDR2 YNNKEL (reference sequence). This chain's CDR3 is CASSQDFASGEETQYF. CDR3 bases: TGTGCCAGCAGCCAAGATTTTGCTAGCGGGGAAGAGACCCAGTACTTC.

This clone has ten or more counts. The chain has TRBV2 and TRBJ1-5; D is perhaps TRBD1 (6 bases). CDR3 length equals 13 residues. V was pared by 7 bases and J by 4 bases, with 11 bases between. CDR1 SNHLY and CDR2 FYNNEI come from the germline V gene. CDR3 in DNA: TGTGCCAGCAAATTGGACAGAAATCAGCCCCAGCATTTT. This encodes CASKLDRNQPQHF. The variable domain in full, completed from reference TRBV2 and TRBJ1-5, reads EPEVTQTPSHQVTQMGQEVILRCVPISNHLYFYWYRQILGQKVEFLVSFYNNEISEKSEIFDDQFSVERPDGSNFTLKIRSTKLEDSAMYFCASKLDRNQPQHFGDGTRLSIL.

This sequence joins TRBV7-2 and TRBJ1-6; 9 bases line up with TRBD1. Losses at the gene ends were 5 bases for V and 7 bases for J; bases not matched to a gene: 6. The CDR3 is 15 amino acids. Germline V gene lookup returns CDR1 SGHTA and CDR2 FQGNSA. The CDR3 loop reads CASSPRTGENSPLHF. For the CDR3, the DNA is TGTGCCAGCAGCCCGCGGACAGGGGAGAATTCACCCCTCCACTTT.

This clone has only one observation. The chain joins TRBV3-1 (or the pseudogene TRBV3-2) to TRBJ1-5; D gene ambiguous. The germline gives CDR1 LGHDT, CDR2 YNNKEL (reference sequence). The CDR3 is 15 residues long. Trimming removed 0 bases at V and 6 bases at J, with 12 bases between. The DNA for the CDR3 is TGTGCCAGCAGCCAAGATGCCCCTGGCGGTCAGCCCCAGCATTTT. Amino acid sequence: CASSQDAPGGQPQHF.

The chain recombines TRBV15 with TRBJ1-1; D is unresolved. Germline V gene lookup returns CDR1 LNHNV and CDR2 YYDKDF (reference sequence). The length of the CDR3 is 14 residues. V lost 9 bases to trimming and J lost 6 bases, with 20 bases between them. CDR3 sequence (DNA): TGTGCCACTGGAGTCGGCCAAGTTGGCGCTGAAGCTTTCTTT. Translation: CATGVGQVGAEAFF.

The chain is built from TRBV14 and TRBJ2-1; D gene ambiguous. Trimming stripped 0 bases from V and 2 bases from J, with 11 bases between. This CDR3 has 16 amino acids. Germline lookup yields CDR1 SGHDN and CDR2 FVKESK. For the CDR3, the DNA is TGTGCCAGCAGCCAAGAAGTAGGGTATACCTACAATGAGCAGTTCTTC. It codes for CASSQEVGYTYNEQFF.

The CDR3 DNA sequence: TGCAGCGTTGAAGACGGTCAGGGGTACAATGAGCAGTTCTTC. Its protein is CSVEDGQGYNEQFF. The chain carries TRBV29-1 and TRBJ2-1; a possible D gene is TRBD1 (6 bases). The ends were cut back, 0 bases at V and 4 bases at J, with 10 bases in the middle. This CDR3 has 14 residues. The germline V gene has CDR1 SQVTM and CDR2 ANQGSEA.